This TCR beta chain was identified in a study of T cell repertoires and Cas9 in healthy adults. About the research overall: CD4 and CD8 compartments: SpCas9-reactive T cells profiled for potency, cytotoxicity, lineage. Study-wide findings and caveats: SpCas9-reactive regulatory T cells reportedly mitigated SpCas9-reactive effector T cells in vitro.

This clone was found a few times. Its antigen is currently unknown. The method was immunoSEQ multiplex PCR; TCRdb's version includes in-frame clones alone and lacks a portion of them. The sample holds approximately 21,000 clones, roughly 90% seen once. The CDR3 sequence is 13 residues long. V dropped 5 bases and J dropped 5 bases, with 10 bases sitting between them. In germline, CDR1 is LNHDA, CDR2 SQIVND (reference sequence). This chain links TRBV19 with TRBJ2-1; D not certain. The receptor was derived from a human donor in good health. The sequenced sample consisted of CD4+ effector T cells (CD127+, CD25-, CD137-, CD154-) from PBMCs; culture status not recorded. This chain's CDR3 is CASSAPTDNEQFF. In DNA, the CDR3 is TGTGCCAGTAGTGCCCCGACTGACAATGAGCAGTTCTTC. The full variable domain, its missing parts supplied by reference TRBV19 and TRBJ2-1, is DGGITQSPKYLFRKEGQNVTLSCEQNLNHDAMYWYRQDPGQGLRLIYYSQIVNDFQKGDIAEGYSVSREKKESFPLTVTSAQKNPTAFYLCASSAPTDNEQFFGPGTRLTVL.